This T cell receptor (beta chain) stems from a study of a mutant IDH1 vaccine in newly diagnosed glioma. Measured with immunoSEQ multiplex PCR; TCRdb has only the in-frame clones, and not every one. Of some 60,000 clones in the sample, 75% to 85% were seen once. The ends were cut back, 0 bases at V and 6 bases at J, with 12 bases in the middle. This CDR3 spans 15 amino acids. Germline lookup yields CDR1 LNHNV and CDR2 YYDKDF (reference sequence). Regarding time point: week 35, safety follow-up. The investigators gave 300 ug of mutant IDH1 20-mer peptide in each vaccine dose, together with topical imiquimod. Patients underwent eight vaccinations, which took place in weeks 1, 3, 5, 7, 11, 15, 19 and 23. General observations from the study: Pseudoprogression showed no apparent link to changes in top peripheral T cell clonotypes.

Comment on this clone: Its antigen is undetermined.

The sequence came from a man aged 35-49 years with glioma. The sample here was PBMCs, taken from a glioma patient whose treatment included an IDH1 peptide vaccine. This chain links TRBV15 with TRBJ1-5; the D gene is possibly TRBD1 (6 bases). In DNA, the CDR3 is TGTGCCACCAGCAGAGATCTTGGGGGCGGTCAGCCCCAGCATTTT. Residues: CATSRDLGGGQPQHF. The full variable domain, its missing parts supplied by reference TRBV15 and TRBJ1-5, is DAMVIQNPRYQVTQFGKPVTLSCSQTLNHNVMYWYQQKSSQAPKLLFHYYDKDFNNEADTPDNFQSRRPNTSFCFLDIRSPGLGDTAMYLCATSRDLGGGQPQHFGDGTRLSIL.